Here is one T cell receptor beta chain with its context. Its target is not known. Since a much larger clone is just one base distant, this may be a read error. MiXCR, applied by TCRdb to the 5' RACE reads, yields one record per CDR3 protein. This sample has around 300,000 distinct CDR3 sequences; roughly 15% occur once, and the top ten carry 0.95% to 1.4%. These data are taken from a study of CD8 T cells in ankylosing spondylitis. Overall study results and limits: The study looked at matched synovial fluid samples from ankylosing spondylitis patients. Disease-linked clones were reported to be significantly enriched there. Earlier reports found some motif variants in synovial fluid and blood in reactive arthritis.

Sequenced sample: blood, either unsorted or a sorted T cell fraction (not recorded which). The clonotype was recovered from a male donor with ankylosing spondylitis or in good health (not recorded which).

DNA for the CDR3: TGCGCCAGCAGCCAGCCCCGGGACAGGAAAAAACTGTTTTTT. It specifies CASSQPRDRKKLFF. V is TRBV4-1 and J is TRBJ1-4, with TRBD1 identical over 8 bases. V trimming: 3 bases; J trimming: 9 bases; junction bases outside the gene matches: 6. The CDR3 runs to 14 residues. Germline CDR1 reads MGHRA; CDR2 reads YSYEKL.